These 10 T cell receptor beta chains were all obtained from the same sample, sequenced in a study of blood T cell repertoires in COVID-19. Sequencing was performed with immunoSEQ multiplex PCR; in TCRdb, only in-frame clones are kept and a portion is missing. The table includes about 160,000 clones, 80% to 95% detected once. Sample: peripheral blood. These receptor sequences come from a woman aged 60 to 75 with COVID-19, enrolled during active disease.

The chain combines TRBV6-5 with TRBJ2-5, with a weak D call TRBD1 (5 bases). CDR1 is MNHEY and CDR2 is SVGAGI in the germline V gene. V was clipped by 3 bases and J by 4 bases, with 12 bases between them. The CDR3 runs to 14 residues. The CDR3 loop reads CASSYSTARETQYF. Here the CDR3 DNA reads TGTGCCAGCAGTTATTCGACAGCCCGAGAGACCCAGTACTTC.

In this sample, this clone turned up once. The rearrangement uses TRBV5-4 and TRBJ2-3; TRBD1 matches at 8 bases. Unmatched junction bases numbered 17, after V lost 3 bases and J lost 5 bases. CDR1 SGHNT and CDR2 YYREEE come from the germline V gene (reference sequence). CDR3 length equals 18 residues. The CDR3 protein is CASSSLGQGPSGGDTQYF. DNA of the CDR3: TGTGCCAGCAGCTCCCTAGGACAGGGCCCCTCGGGTGGAGATACGCAGTATTTT.

V is TRBV7-2 and J is TRBJ1-5, with a possible D match to TRBD1 (6 bases). Per germline, CDR1 SGHTA and CDR2 FQGNSA. V was clipped by 4 bases and J by 6 bases, with 10 bases between them. The CDR3 spans 13 residues. The CDR3 nucleotides read TGTGCCAGCAGCTCACAGGGTTCTCAGCCCCAGCATTTT. It specifies CASSSQGSQPQHF.

V and J are TRBV3-1 (or the pseudogene TRBV3-2) and TRBJ1-1; D ambiguous. Trimming took 1 base from V and 5 from J, leaving 14 bases between them. Looked up from germline, CDR1 is LGHDT and CDR2 is YNNKEL (reference sequence). The CDR3 consists of 15 residues. The DNA of the CDR3 is TGTGCCAGCAGCCAAGTGGGCGGGAGAGGGACTGAAGCTTTCTTT. It codes for CASSQVGGRGTEAFF.

This chain links TRBV7-7 with TRBJ1-2; 8 nucleotides agree with TRBD1. Germline CDR1 reads SSHAT; CDR2 reads FNYEAQ (reference sequence). This CDR3 is 20 amino acids long. J gave up 4 bases and V 5 bases, and 24 bases lay outside the gene matches. This chain's CDR3 is CASSPEVDRASASPPYGYTF. For the CDR3, the DNA is TGTGCCAGCAGCCCAGAGGTGGACAGGGCCTCGGCCAGCCCCCCCTATGGCTACACCTTC.

The sample holds a few counts of this clone. CDR3 coding DNA: TGCGCCAGCAGCCAAAAATCGCATAGCAGGGCGATGAACACTGAAGCTTTCTTT. Its protein is CASSQKSHSRAMNTEAFF. The chain has TRBV4-3 and TRBJ1-1; D might be TRBD1 (5 bases). The CDR3 sequence is 18 residues long. The ends were cut back, 2 bases at V and 0 bases at J, with 19 bases in the middle. Per germline, CDR1 LGHNA and CDR2 YSLEER.

The chain employs TRBV19 and TRBJ2-3, with D maybe TRBD2 (6 bases). V lost 9 bases and J lost 4, with 17 bases in between. Germline V lookup: CDR1 LNHDA, CDR2 SQIVND (reference sequence). This CDR3 spans 14 amino acids. The CDR3 reads CASQDQGGADTQYF. CDR3 DNA: TGTGCCAGCCAGGACCAAGGCGGGGCAGATACGCAGTATTTT.

This sequence joins TRBV4-2 and TRBJ2-3, with 8 bases that match TRBD2. Germline V gives CDR1 LGHNA, CDR2 YNFKEQ. The CDR3 length is 18 residues. V lost 4 bases to trimming and J lost 3 bases; unmatched junction nucleotides: 15. The CDR3: CASSRGGGGTYRTDTQYF. The DNA for the CDR3 is TGTGCCAGCAGCCGCGGGGGCGGGGGGACCTATCGGACAGATACGCAGTATTTT.

This clone was recorded only once. This sequence joins TRBV11-2 and TRBJ2-7; 7 nucleotides line up with TRBD2. J gave up 3 bases and V 1 base, and 12 bases lay outside the gene matches. Per germline, CDR1 SGHAT and CDR2 FQNNGV. This CDR3 has 17 amino acids. The CDR3 sequence: CASSLAGGITLGYEQYF. Written as DNA, the CDR3 is TGTGCCAGCAGCTTAGCCGGGGGGATAACTTTAGGCTACGAGCAGTACTTC.

The gene calls are TRBV10-3 and TRBJ1-3, with D perhaps TRBD1 (6 bases). Between the trimmed V and J ends, which lost 8 bases and 0 bases, there was a span of 14 bases. Looked up from germline, CDR1 is ENHRY and CDR2 is SYGVKD. CDR3 length equals 15 residues. The CDR3 DNA is TGTGCCATCGCCTCGGGGGGGCACTCTGGAAACACCATATATTTT. Protein: CAIASGGHSGNTIYF.